This entry features one T cell receptor beta chain sequence. No antigen is known for it. As to treatment: roughly 11-day PBMC culture with coronavirus spike peptide pools or control peptides (ViraFEST assay). Sequencing of the DNA from cultured CD4+ T cells was carried out with the Oncomine TCR Beta short-read assay. From the PCR reads, TCRdb called clonotypes with MiXCR, one entry per CDR3 protein. The sample comprises about 11,000 distinct CDR3 sequences, roughly two thirds of which are singletons, and around 28% rests with the top ten. V lost 11 bases to trimming and J lost 4 bases, with 20 bases between them. Germline assignment: CDR1 MDHEN and CDR2 SYDVKM. This CDR3 has 14 amino acids. This entry is derived from a study of vaccination and CD4 T cells after COVID-19. Study-wide results and caveats: No early post-infection timepoints were studied, and convalescent patients studied were relatively few.

This sample comprised CD4+ T cells from blood, cultured in vitro, obtained before SARS-CoV-2 vaccination. The receptor's source is a human donor who had recovered from COVID-19. V gene TRBV28 combines with J gene TRBJ1-2; a possible D gene is TRBD1 (5 bases). In DNA, the CDR3 is TGTGCCTCCCATTCGTCAGGGCAGTTCTATGGCTACACCTTC. Its translation is CASHSSGQFYGYTF.